The 8 T cell receptor beta chains reported below all come from one sample, sequenced in a study of T cells in women clearing cervical HPV infection. Libraries were prepared by immunoSEQ multiplex PCR; TCRdb keeps only in-frame clonotypes and omits some of them. The sample has approximately 16,000 clones, and its top ten clones hold roughly a tenth. Sequencing was performed on blood buffy coat. All receptors derive from a woman aged 18-70 years with a cervical HPV16 infection that either progressed to CIN3+ or cleared (not recorded which).

A note on this clone: The read finishes 3 residues shy of the CDR3 end, and the germline J gene is used to complete it. This chain uses TRBV2 with TRBJ1-1; perhaps TRBD1 as D (5 bases). Germline CDR1 and CDR2: SNHLY and FYNNEI. The CDR3 has 15 amino acids. Trimming pared 2 bases from V and 1 base from J, leaving 11 bases between. The CDR3 bases that were read are TGTGCCAGCAGTGAAATCGGGGGATGGAACACTGAA. This sequence encodes CASSEIGGWNTE. The complete CDR3 reads CASSEIGGWNTEAFF.

Turning to this clone: The read halts 3 residues ahead of the CDR3 end, with the missing end drawn from the germline J gene. This chain uses TRBV20-1 with TRBJ1-2; tentative D call: TRBD1 (5 bases). Germline V gene sequence: CDR1 DFQATT, CDR2 SNEGSKA (reference sequence). Trimming left V 3 bases short and J 5 bases short, with 13 bases between. There are 13 residues in the CDR3. The DNA read from the CDR3 is TGCAGTGCTAGGTACAGGTTTGGGTATGGC. Encoded protein: CSARYRFGYG. The CDR3 in full is CSARYRFGYGYTF.

Comments on this clone: The read ends 3 residues early relative to the CDR3; the germline J gene fills the gap. The V call is TRBV20-1, the J call TRBJ2-1; TRBD2 matches 8 bases. The CDR3 is made up of 14 amino acids. Germline CDR1 and CDR2: DFQATT and SNEGSKA (reference sequence). The junction had 7 bases not matched to a gene; V was cut back by 3 bases and J by 6 bases. The CDR3 DNA, read in part, is TGCAGTGCTAGTAGCGGGGAGCGACGCAATGAG. The encoded protein is CSASSGERRNE. The complete CDR3 reads CSASSGERRNEQFF.

Comments on this clone: The read ends 3 residues shy of where the CDR3 ends; the end is completed using the germline J gene. This chain connects TRBV20-1 to TRBJ2-1; 7 bases are a match to TRBD2. V trimming: 3 bases; J trimming: 9 bases; junction bases outside the gene matches: 11. Germline CDR1 is DFQATT and CDR2 is SNEGSKA (reference sequence). The CDR3 covers 14 residues. The CDR3 bases that were read are TGCAGTGCTAGTAACGGGGGGTTGATCAGTGAG. The encoded protein is CSASNGGLISE. The whole CDR3 sequence is CSASNGGLISEQFF.

A remark on this clone: The CDR3 is cut off 3 residues early in the read; its end comes from the germline J gene. This chain connects TRBV9 to TRBJ1-3; no firm D call. This CDR3 region has 16 residues. The germline V and J ends were trimmed by 0 bases and 2 bases, with 12 bases remaining between them. Germline loops: CDR1 SGDLS, CDR2 YYNGEE. This CDR3 is CASSVGPAGAGNTIYF. The CDR3 DNA, read in part, is TGTGCCAGCAGCGTAGGACCAGCAGGAGCTGGAAACACC. The entire variable domain, with the rest obtained from reference TRBV9 and TRBJ1-3, is as follows: DSGVTQTPKHLITATGQRVTLRCSPRSGDLSVYWYQQSLDQGLQFLIQYYNGEERAKGNILERFSAQQFPDLHSELNLSSLELGDSALYFCASSVGPAGAGNTIYFGEGSWLTVV.

Worth noting for this clone: The CDR3 end lies 3 residues beyond the end of the read and is filled in from the germline J gene. This sequence joins TRBV7-6 and TRBJ2-7, with 9 nucleotides matching TRBD1. The CDR3 has 13 amino acids. J lost 3 bases, V lost 5 bases, and 2 bases had no gene match. The V gene's germline CDR1 is SGHVS and CDR2 FNYEAQ. The CDR3 region is CASSRTGDYEQYF. The CDR3 bases that were read are TGTGCCAGCAGCCGGACAGGGGACTACGAG.

With respect to this clone: Read coverage stops 3 residues before the CDR3 terminus; the germline J gene supplies the remainder. The chain uses TRBV7-3 and TRBJ2-7; unclear D gene. This CDR3 contains 14 residues. With 0 bases removed from V and 5 bases from J, the gap between germline ends came to 11 bases. Germline V gene sequence: CDR1 SGHTA, CDR2 FQGTGA. CDR3 protein: CASSLTLMGHEQYF. CDR3 DNA, as far as it was read: TGTGCCAGCAGCTTAACGTTAATGGGCCACGAG.

To note about this clone: The CDR3 goes on 3 residues after the read ends, and that part is filled in from the germline J gene. This sequence joins TRBV7-2 and TRBJ1-2; 7 bases are a match to TRBD1. CDR3 length: 16 amino acids. The J segment lost 7 bases and the V segment lost 0 bases, leaving 11 bases of the junction unmatched. CDR1 SGHTA and CDR2 FQGNSA come from the germline V gene. The sequenced CDR3 bases are TGTGCCAGCAGCTTAGCGGAGACAGGGATTTTTGGTGGC. Amino acids: CASSLAETGIFGG. The entire CDR3 reads CASSLAETGIFGGYTF.